Presented here are 18 T cell receptor beta chains from one specimen sequenced in a study of cytomegalovirus exposure and HLA in healthy donors. 60 Vbeta and 13 Jbeta primers were used in PCR. Some clones are missing from TCRdb's copy, which holds only in-frame ones; the method was immunoSEQ multiplex PCR. The table shows 190,000 or so clones, with approximately 80% occurring only once. Material: PBMCs. These receptors were obtained from a woman between 45 and 60 years old in good health and CMV-seropositive.

V gene TRBV9 combines with J gene TRBJ2-7; 7 positions agree with TRBD1. The CDR3 extends over 15 amino acids. The germline V gene encodes CDR1 SGDLS and CDR2 YYNGEE. Germline trimming cut 0 bases from V and 0 bases from J; bases unmatched to any gene: 3. CDR3 sequence reads: CASSVGGQSSYEQYF. The CDR3 nucleotides read TGTGCCAGCAGCGTAGGGGGACAGAGCTCCTACGAGCAGTACTTC.

The chain joins TRBV5-4 to TRBJ2-5; 10 bases match TRBD1. The CDR3 contains 16 residues. V was pared by 4 bases and J by 2 bases, with 8 bases of the junction left unmatched. Germline V CDR1 and CDR2: SGHNT, YYREEE (reference sequence). CDR3 region: CASSVYRDRGQETQYF. For the CDR3, the DNA is TGTGCCAGCAGCGTCTACCGGGACAGGGGACAAGAGACCCAGTACTTC.

The rearrangement joins TRBV9 to TRBJ2-7, with D possibly being TRBD1 (5 bases). The CDR3 covers 14 residues. Germline loops: CDR1 SGDLS, CDR2 YYNGEE. V shed 7 bases and J shed 4 bases, with 18 bases lying between them. Written as DNA, the CDR3 is TGTGCCAGCTCAGACTCCCCTCAGGGATACGAGCAGTACTTC. As protein: CASSDSPQGYEQYF.

This clone was counted only a few times. The chain uses TRBV4-1 and TRBJ1-1; 8 bases match TRBD1. Per the germline V gene, CDR1 is MGHRA and CDR2 is YSYEKL. The V and J ends lost 0 bases and 3 bases, in that order; junction bases with no gene match: 9. This CDR3 spans 17 amino acids. The CDR3 nucleotides are TGCGCCAGCAGCCAAGATTACCAGGGGGCGCTGTACACTGAAGCTTTCTTT. Its protein product is CASSQDYQGALYTEAFF.

This clone was picked up a small number of times. The rearrangement uses TRBV19 and TRBJ1-3, with D perhaps TRBD1 (6 bases). CDR1 and CDR2 from the germline V gene are LNHDA and SQIVND (reference sequence). The CDR3 runs to 14 residues. V was pared by 6 bases and J by 4 bases, with 13 bases between. For the CDR3, the DNA is TGTGCCAGTAGCCAACAGGGTCTCGGAAACACCATATATTTT. The encoded protein is CASSQQGLGNTIYF.

This chain uses TRBV5-1 with TRBJ2-7; D not resolved. The CDR3 is made up of 13 amino acids. The germline V gene has CDR1 SGHRS and CDR2 YFSETQ. Trimming stripped 3 bases from V and 1 base from J, with 8 bases between. CDR3 coding DNA: TGCGCCAGCAGCTCGCCCAGATCCTACGAGCAGTACTTC. Translated, it gives CASSSPRSYEQYF.

The V gene is TRBV4-1, the J gene TRBJ1-3; 7 nucleotides agree with TRBD1. Germline CDR1 and CDR2: MGHRA and YSYEKL. Trimming removed 1 base from V and 3 bases from J; junction bases left unmatched: 6. The CDR3 runs to 16 residues. The CDR3 reads CASSQVKGAVGNTIYF. CDR3 nucleotide sequence: TGCGCCAGCAGCCAAGTGAAGGGGGCGGTTGGAAACACCATATATTTT.

Notes on this clone: Other nucleotide sequences in the sample specify the same CDR3. This rearrangement joins TRBV19 to TRBJ2-7; TRBD2 matches at 8 bases. CDR3 length equals 14 residues. Germline V gene sequence: CDR1 LNHDA, CDR2 SQIVND (reference sequence). V shed 6 bases, J shed 2 bases, and the junction held 6 bases outside the gene matches. The CDR3 is CASRTGTSAYEQYF. DNA for the CDR3: TGTGCCAGTAGAACCGGGACTAGTGCCTACGAGCAGTACTTC.

This rearrangement joins TRBV4-1 to TRBJ2-3; 9 bases are shared with TRBD2. J lost 4 bases, V lost 0 bases, and 17 bases had no gene match. This CDR3 has 20 amino acids. Germline CDR1 and CDR2: MGHRA and YSYEKL. The CDR3 protein is CASSQDPVRSSGGTSDTQYF. For the CDR3, the DNA is TGCGCCAGCAGCCAAGATCCGGTCAGGTCCAGCGGGGGGACCTCAGATACGCAGTATTTT.

This clone has just one count. The V and J genes are TRBV7-3 and TRBJ1-2; perhaps TRBD1 as D (5 bases). Germline V gives CDR1 SGHTA, CDR2 FQGTGA. The CDR3 loop spans 13 amino acids. V was clipped by 5 bases and J by 0 bases, with 7 bases between them. The CDR3 here is CASSMDTNYGYTF. The CDR3 DNA is TGTGCCAGCAGCATGGACACTAACTATGGCTACACCTTC.

The chain employs TRBV19 and TRBJ2-3; 7 bases match TRBD1. This CDR3 region has 15 residues. Losses at the gene ends were 5 bases for V and 2 bases for J; bases not matched to a gene: 7. Germline CDR1 reads LNHDA; CDR2 reads SQIVND (reference sequence). The CDR3 here is CASSLGTAYTDTQYF. CDR3 coding DNA: TGTGCCAGTAGTCTAGGGACAGCCTACACAGATACGCAGTATTTT.

About this clone: The junction departs from the called germline gene at one end, perhaps through a read error. This chain joins TRBV7-9 and TRBJ2-7; TRBD2 aligns across 7 bases. This CDR3 is built from 13 residues. CDR1 and CDR2 (germline): SEHNR, FQNEAQ (reference sequence). The CDR3 coding sequence is TGTTCCAGCAGTCAGACCGCGGGGGTCGAGCAGTACTTC. Translating gives CSSSQTAGVEQYF.

This clone was counted a single time. The chain couples TRBV11-3 to TRBJ2-4; 7 bases align to TRBD1. The germline CDR1 and CDR2 sequences are SGHNT and YENEEA. This CDR3 region has 14 residues. J was trimmed by 6 bases and V by 5 bases; bases with no gene match: 7. The CDR3 is CASSRDSTANIQYF. In nucleotides, the CDR3 is TGTGCCAGCAGCCGGGACAGTACCGCAAACATTCAGTACTTC.

The V call is TRBV18, the J call TRBJ2-7, with D possibly matching TRBD1 (6 bases). The CDR3 loop spans 15 amino acids. Germline V gene lookup returns CDR1 KGHSH and CDR2 LQKENI. The V and J ends lost 5 bases and 0 bases respectively, with 14 bases between them. The CDR3 DNA is TGTGCCAGCTCAGGGGACAAGGGGTCCTCCTACGAGCAGTACTTC. Residues: CASSGDKGSSYEQYF. The variable domain in full, completed from reference TRBV18 and TRBJ2-7, reads NAGVMQNPRHLVRRRGQEARLRCSPMKGHSHVYWYRQLPEEGLKFMVYLQKENIIDESGMPKERFSAEFPKEGPSILRIQQVVRGDSAAYFCASSGDKGSSYEQYFGPGTRLTVT.

The chain has TRBV7-2 and TRBJ1-5, with D hard to call. The CDR3 is 15 amino acids. V lost 5 bases to trimming and J lost 4 bases, with 15 bases between them. Germline V lookup: CDR1 SGHTA, CDR2 FQGNSA. The CDR3 coding sequence is TGTGCCAGCAGCGCCGACGGGGAAAAAAATCAGCCCCAGCATTTT. Its protein product is CASSADGEKNQPQHF.

This rearrangement joins TRBV30 to TRBJ1-5; TRBD1 might be the D (6 bases). The CDR3 covers 14 residues. CDR1 and CDR2 from the germline V gene are GTSNPN and SVGIG (reference sequence). V lost 3 bases to trimming and J lost 7 bases, with 16 bases between them. DNA of the CDR3: TGTGCCTGGAGGGGGGCCCTATCAGGGCAGCCCCAGCATTTT. This sequence encodes CAWRGALSGQPQHF.

V and J are TRBV5-1 and TRBJ2-5; D may be TRBD2 (6 bases). This CDR3 is 14 amino acids long. Trimming shortened V by 3 bases and J by 2 bases, and 11 bases separated the two germline ends. The germline V gene encodes CDR1 SGHRS and CDR2 YFSETQ. Here the CDR3 reads CASSYSSEQETQYF. DNA for the CDR3: TGCGCCAGCAGCTACTCTAGCGAACAAGAGACCCAGTACTTC.

The CDR3 bases are TGCGCCAGCAGCTTGACTAGCCTCACCGGGGAGCTGTTTTTT. Amino acids: CASSLTSLTGELFF. This chain joins TRBV5-1 and TRBJ2-2, with a possible D match to TRBD2 (6 bases). CDR1 is SGHRS, CDR2 YFSETQ, per germline. Trimming shortened V by 1 base and J by 4 bases, and 8 bases separated the two germline ends. CDR3 size: 14 residues.